The 25 T cell receptor beta chains in this list originate from one sample, sequenced in a study of shared T cell receptors in the human thymus. Method: immunoSEQ multiplex PCR; TCRdb's copy keeps in-frame clones and lacks some. Among over 650,000 clones listed, 80% to 90% were seen once. These data were also filed under a second study, of human thymus T cells.

The specimen sequenced was thymocytes. These receptors all come from a boy under two years old with a congenital heart defect.

The chain uses TRBV29-1 and TRBJ1-2; D remains unclear. The germline V and J ends were trimmed by 3 bases and 4 bases, with 12 bases remaining between them. Germline CDR1 is SQVTM and CDR2 is ANQGSEA. CDR3 length: 13 residues. The CDR3 DNA is TGCAGCGTTGAGAGGGAGGGTATCTATGGCTACACCTTC. Translation gives CSVEREGIYGYTF.

The chain uses TRBV27 and TRBJ1-4; the D gene is possibly TRBD1 (5 bases). The germline V gene encodes CDR1 MNHEY and CDR2 SMNVEV (reference sequence). This CDR3 has 13 amino acids. V was clipped by 8 bases and J by 7 bases, with 14 bases between them. The CDR3 nucleotides read TGTGCCAGCGCAGGGAGGTTGGCTGAAAAACTGTTTTTT. This encodes CASAGRLAEKLFF. The entire variable domain, with the rest obtained from reference TRBV27 and TRBJ1-4, is as follows: EAQVTQNPRYLITVTGKKLTVTCSQNMNHEYMSWYRQDPGLGLRQIYYSMNVEVTDKGDVPEGYKVSRKEKRNFPLILESPSPNQTSLYFCASAGRLAEKLFFGSGTQLSVL.

Points on this clone: In the same sample, other DNA sequences code for this CDR3. This chain links TRBV7-8 with TRBJ1-1; no clear D. The V gene lost 1 base and the J gene lost 11 bases, with 11 bases spanning the gap. From germline, CDR1 is SGHVS and CDR2 FQNEAQ. This CDR3 has 12 residues. The CDR3 nucleotides read TGTGCCAGCAGCTTAGGGGCAGGCGCGGCTTTCTTT. Translation gives CASSLGAGAAFF.

The chain recombines TRBV6-6 with TRBJ2-1; no clear D gene. V was cut by 2 bases and J by 0 bases, with 8 bases left in between. Germline CDR1 reads MNHNY; CDR2 reads SVGAGI (reference sequence). This CDR3 spans 15 amino acids. CDR3: CASSYGGNSYNEQFF. In DNA form, the CDR3 reads TGTGCCAGCAGTTACGGCGGAAACTCCTACAATGAGCAGTTCTTC.

The chain employs TRBV10-2 and TRBJ1-5; 8 bases agree with TRBD1. Germline CDR1 reads WSHSY; CDR2 reads SAAADI. V trimming: 7 bases; J trimming: 2 bases; junction bases outside the gene matches: 7. CDR3 length: 15 amino acids. The CDR3 here is CASTPDREGNQPQHF. For the CDR3, the DNA is TGCGCCAGCACCCCGGACAGGGAAGGCAATCAGCCCCAGCATTTT.

The rearrangement links TRBV7-9 to TRBJ2-7; maybe TRBD1 (6 bases). Germline V gene data show CDR1 as SEHNR and CDR2 as FQNEAQ (reference sequence). Trimming pared 1 base from V and 1 base from J, leaving 14 bases between. The length of the CDR3 is 16 residues. DNA for the CDR3: TGTGCCAGCAGCTTAGTCCAAGGACAGAAGTCCTACGAGCAGTACTTC. Translation: CASSLVQGQKSYEQYF.

This clone was found once. The genes are TRBV7-4 and TRBJ2-7; 7 positions match TRBD2. The CDR3 covers 13 residues. From germline, CDR1 is SGHVT and CDR2 SQSDAQ. V was clipped by 6 bases and J by 6 bases; unmatched bases: 8. CDR3 sequence (DNA): TGTGCCAGCAGGCGGGGGACCTCTCGCGAGCAGTACTTC. Its translation: CASRRGTSREQYF. Full variable domain (missing parts from reference TRBV7-4 and TRBJ2-7): GAGVSQSPRYKVAKRGRDVALRCDSISGHVTLYWYRQTLGQGSEVLTYSQSDAQRDKSGRPSGRFSAERPERSVSTLKIQRTEQGDSAVYLCASRRGTSREQYFGPGTRLTVT.

The chain has TRBV27 and TRBJ1-5, with 8 bases lining up with TRBD1. Germline values: CDR1 MNHEY, CDR2 SMNVEV (reference sequence). Losses at the gene ends were 2 bases for V and 6 bases for J; bases not matched to a gene: 6. This CDR3 region has 15 residues. CDR3 residues: CASSLNRGKIQPQHF. Here the CDR3 DNA reads TGTGCCAGCAGTTTAAACAGGGGGAAGATTCAGCCCCAGCATTTT.

This chain links TRBV4-1 with TRBJ2-5, with 11 bases that match TRBD2. The CDR3 is 14 amino acids. The V gene's germline CDR1 is MGHRA and CDR2 YSYEKL. J was trimmed by 3 bases and V by 4 bases; bases with no gene match: 1. The DNA for the CDR3 is TGCGCCAGCAGCCCGACTAGCGGGGAAGAGACCCAGTACTTC. It translates to CASSPTSGEETQYF.

This chain connects TRBV28 to TRBJ2-1; 9 bases agree with TRBD2. The CDR3 runs to 15 residues. Germline V gene data show CDR1 as MDHEN and CDR2 as SYDVKM. V gave up 7 bases and J gave up 3 bases; unmatched junction bases: 7. The CDR3 protein is CASIPASGDYNEQFF. CDR3 DNA sequence: TGTGCCAGCATACCCGCTAGCGGGGACTACAATGAGCAGTTCTTC.

This chain joins TRBV25-1 and TRBJ1-4; D gene ambiguous. Trimming took off 7 bases at V and 4 bases at J, with 7 bases between the two ends. The CDR3 length is 12 residues. Germline V CDR1 and CDR2: MGHDK, SYGVNS. The CDR3 sequence is CASMGSNEKLFF. The CDR3 DNA reads as TGTGCCAGCATGGGCAGTAATGAAAAACTGTTTTTT.

A note on this clone: Other DNA sequences in this sample translate to the same CDR3. The rearrangement uses TRBV6-5 and TRBJ2-7; 7 nucleotides align to TRBD2. The CDR3 length is 14 residues. Germline lookup yields CDR1 MNHEY and CDR2 SVGAGI. V gave up 3 bases and J gave up 2 bases; unmatched junction bases: 4. CDR3 DNA: TGTGCCAGCAGTTATTCGGCGGGAGCCTACGAGCAGTACTTC. This translates into CASSYSAGAYEQYF.

The rearrangement uses TRBV2 and TRBJ1-1, with 8 bases that match TRBD1. The CDR3 is made up of 16 amino acids. V trimming: 6 bases; J trimming: 0 bases; junction bases outside the gene matches: 9. CDR1 SNHLY and CDR2 FYNNEI come from the germline V gene. The CDR3 DNA sequence: TGTGCCAGCAGGGGACGGGACAGGAGTTTGAACACTGAAGCTTTCTTT. Translating gives CASRGRDRSLNTEAFF.

This sequence joins TRBV29-1 and TRBJ2-7; D is uncertain. Trimming removed 5 bases at V and 5 bases at J, with 10 bases between. Looked up from germline, CDR1 is SQVTM and CDR2 is ANQGSEA. This CDR3 contains 11 residues. The CDR3 bases are TGCAGCGTTCAATTACTCAACGAGCAGTACTTC. Amino acids: CSVQLLNEQYF.

V gene TRBV7-4 combines with J gene TRBJ2-7, with TRBD1 identical over 7 bases. V trimming: 6 bases; J trimming: 3 bases; junction bases outside the gene matches: 11. The CDR3 sequence is 15 residues long. The germline CDR1 and CDR2 sequences are SGHVT and SQSDAQ. The CDR3 sequence: CASRDDDRDNYEQYF. CDR3 DNA sequence: TGTGCCAGCAGGGACGACGACAGGGACAACTACGAGCAGTACTTC.

The chain links TRBV12-5 to TRBJ1-1; possible D gene TRBD1, 5 bases. CDR1 and CDR2 (germline): LGHNT, FRNRAP. The CDR3 length is 19 residues. V was shortened by 2 bases and J by 0 bases, with 22 bases between the two germline ends. This chain's CDR3 is CASGLPYDGGPAMNTEAFF. CDR3 DNA: TGTGCTAGTGGTTTGCCCTACGACGGGGGACCGGCTATGAACACTGAAGCTTTCTTT.

The V and J genes are TRBV28 and TRBJ2-7, with D possibly matching TRBD1 (5 bases). V was pared by 6 bases and J by 6 bases, with 15 bases between. Germline V gene sequence: CDR1 MDHEN, CDR2 SYDVKM. The CDR3 has 13 amino acids. Here the CDR3 reads CASSRERGGEQYF. The CDR3 bases are TGTGCCAGCAGCCGCGAAAGGGGTGGCGAGCAGTACTTC.

This clone was observed a single time. The chain has TRBV5-6 and TRBJ2-3; 14 positions match TRBD2. Germline lookup yields CDR1 SGHDT and CDR2 YYEEEE. The CDR3 loop spans 16 amino acids. Losses at the gene ends were 3 bases for V and 3 bases for J; bases not matched to a gene: 3. The DNA of the CDR3 is TGTGCCAGCAGCTGGGGGACTAGCGGGAGAACAGATACGCAGTATTTT. It encodes CASSWGTSGRTDTQYF.

This chain links TRBV5-5 with TRBJ2-7, with 11 bases identical to TRBD1. This CDR3 is built from 14 residues. CDR1 and CDR2 from the germline V gene are SGHKS and YYEKEE (reference sequence). Losses at the gene ends were 6 bases for V and 7 bases for J; bases not matched to a gene: 9. The CDR3 region is CASTYGQGAGEQYF. The CDR3 nucleotides read TGTGCCAGCACCTACGGACAGGGGGCCGGTGAGCAGTACTTC.

The chain has TRBV28 and TRBJ2-1; 9 positions match TRBD1. The germline V gene has CDR1 MDHEN and CDR2 SYDVKM. The CDR3 extends over 16 amino acids. V trimming: 2 bases; J trimming: 3 bases; junction bases outside the gene matches: 5. This CDR3 is CASSLPGTGRYNEQFF. The CDR3 DNA sequence: TGTGCCAGCAGTTTACCCGGGACAGGGCGCTACAATGAGCAGTTCTTC.

The V and J genes are TRBV11-2 and TRBJ1-1; tentative D call: TRBD1 (6 bases). V lost 1 base and J lost 0, with 9 bases in between. Germline V CDR1 and CDR2: SGHAT, FQNNGV. The CDR3 is 15 amino acids. In DNA, the CDR3 is TGTGCCAGCAGCTTAGTCGACAGGATGAACACTGAAGCTTTCTTT. The encoded protein is CASSLVDRMNTEAFF.

The J gene is TRBJ2-7, the V gene TRBV6-5; D possibly corresponds to TRBD2 (5 bases). The CDR3 runs 13 residues. V lost 2 bases to trimming and J lost 2 bases, with 7 bases between them. CDR1 is MNHEY and CDR2 is SVGAGI in the germline V gene. CDR3 loop: CASSYTGAYEQYF. DNA for the CDR3: TGTGCCAGCAGTTACACCGGGGCCTACGAGCAGTACTTC.

The CDR3 sequence is CASSGGQGADTQYF. Written as DNA, the CDR3 is TGTGCCAGCAGCGGCGGACAGGGGGCAGATACGCAGTATTTT. The chain recombines TRBV11-3 with TRBJ2-3; 10 bases match TRBD1. The CDR3 has 14 amino acids. V lost 5 bases, J lost 4 bases, and 3 bases stayed unmatched. Germline lookup yields CDR1 SGHNT and CDR2 YENEEA. Full variable domain (missing parts from reference TRBV11-3 and TRBJ2-3): EAGVVQSPRYKIIEKKQPVAFWCNPISGHNTLYWYLQNLGQGPELLIRYENEEAVDDSQLPKDRFSAERLKGVDSTLKIQPAELGDSAVYLCASSGGQGADTQYFGPGTRLTVL.

The J gene is TRBJ2-5, the V gene TRBV7-3; the match to TRBD2 covers 10 bases. CDR1 and CDR2 from the germline V gene are SGHTA and FQGTGA. The CDR3 has 18 residues. Trimming took 0 bases from V and 2 from J; bases not matched to a gene: 9. Here the CDR3 reads CASSLTGASGGQQETQYF. CDR3 nucleotides: TGTGCCAGCAGCTTAACAGGGGCTAGCGGGGGCCAACAAGAGACCCAGTACTTC. Together with reference TRBV7-3 and TRBJ2-5, the CDR3 gives the full variable domain: GAGVSQTPSNKVTEKGKYVELRCDPISGHTALYWYRQSLGQGPEFLIYFQGTGAADDSGLPNDRFFAVRPEGSVSTLKIQRTERGDSAVYLCASSLTGASGGQQETQYFGPGTRLLVL.

The V and J genes are TRBV11-2 and TRBJ2-7; D gene unclear. The CDR3 contains 12 residues. The germline V gene has CDR1 SGHAT and CDR2 FQNNGV. With 5 bases removed from V and 0 bases from J, the gap between germline ends came to 5 bases. DNA of the CDR3: TGTGCCAGCAGCGGTAGCTCCTACGAGCAGTACTTC. Translated: CASSGSSYEQYF. The full variable domain, rest sourced from reference TRBV11-2 and TRBJ2-7, is EAGVAQSPRYKIIEKRQSVAFWCNPISGHATLYWYQQILGQGPKLLIQFQNNGVVDDSQLPKDRFSAERLKGVDSTLKIQPAKLEDSAVYLCASSGSSYEQYFGPGTRLTVT.